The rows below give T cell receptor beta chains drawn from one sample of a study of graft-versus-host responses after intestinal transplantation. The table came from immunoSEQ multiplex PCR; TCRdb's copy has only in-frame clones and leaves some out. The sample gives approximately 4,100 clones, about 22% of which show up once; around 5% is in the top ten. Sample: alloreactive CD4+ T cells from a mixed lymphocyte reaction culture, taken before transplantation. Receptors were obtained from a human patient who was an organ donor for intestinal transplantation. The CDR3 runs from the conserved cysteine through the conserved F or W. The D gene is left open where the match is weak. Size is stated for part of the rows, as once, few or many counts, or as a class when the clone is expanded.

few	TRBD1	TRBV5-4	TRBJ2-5	CASSSRGGTETQYF	TGTGCCAGCAGCTCCAGAGGGGGCACAGAGACCCAGTACTTC
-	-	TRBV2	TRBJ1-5	CASNAERNQSQHF	TGTGCCAGCAATGCAGAGCGCAATCAGTCCCAGCATTTT
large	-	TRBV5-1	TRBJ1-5	CASSLGHSNQPQHF	TGCGCCAGCAGCTTGGGGCACAGCAATCAGCCCCAGCATTTT
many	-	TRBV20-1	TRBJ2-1	CSAPYPYEQFF	TGCAGTGCTCCCTACCCGTACGAGCAGTTCTTC
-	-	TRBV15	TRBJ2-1	CATSREPGASYNEQFF	TGTGCCACCAGCAGAGAACCAGGGGCCTCCTACAATGAGCAGTTCTTC
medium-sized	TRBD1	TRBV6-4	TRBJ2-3	CASSDRTGGRTDTQYF	TGTGCCAGCAGTGATCGGACAGGGGGCAGAACAGATACGCAGTATTTT
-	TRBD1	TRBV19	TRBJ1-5	CASSIGTGQGQPQHF	TGTGCCAGTAGTATTGGGACAGGTCAAGGACAGCCCCAGCATTTT
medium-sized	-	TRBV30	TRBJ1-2	CAWSFQGKGGYTF	TGTGCCTGGAGTTTTCAGGGAAAGGGTGGCTACACCTTC
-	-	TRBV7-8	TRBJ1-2	CASSLVGFGYTF	TGTGCCAGCAGCTTGGTCGGGTTTGGCTACACCTTC
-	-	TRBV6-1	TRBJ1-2	CASSLEGYGYTF	TGTGCCAGCAGCCTTGAGGGCTATGGCTACACCTTC
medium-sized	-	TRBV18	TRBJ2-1	CASSPWDMSYNEQFF	TGTGCCAGCTCACCGTGGGACATGTCATACAATGAGCAGTTCTTC
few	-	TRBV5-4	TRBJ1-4	CASSDADEKLFF	TGTGCCAGCAGTGATGCGGATGAAAAACTGTTTTTT
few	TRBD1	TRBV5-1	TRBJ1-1	CASSWGTATLNTEAFF	TGCGCCAGCAGCTGGGGGACAGCGACCTTGAACACTGAAGCTTTCTTT
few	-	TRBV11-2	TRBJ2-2	CASSLGLFPTTNTGELFF	TGTGCCAGCAGCTTAGGCCTCTTTCCCACAACGAACACCGGGGAGCTGTTTTTT
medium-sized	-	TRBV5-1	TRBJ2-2	CASSFSGGTGELFF	TGCGCCAGCAGCTTTTCCGGGGGCACCGGGGAGCTGTTTTTT
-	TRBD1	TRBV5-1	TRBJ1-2	CASSLAGTDPTRGGYTF	TGCGCCAGCAGCTTGGCCGGGACAGACCCTACTCGAGGCGGCTACACCTTC
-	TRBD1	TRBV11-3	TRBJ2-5	CASSLGGHRGETQYF	TGTGCCAGCAGCTTAGGAGGGCACAGGGGGGAGACCCAGTACTTC
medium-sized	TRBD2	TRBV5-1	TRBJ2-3	CASSLVLAGPSTDTQYF	TGCGCCAGCAGCTTGGTGTTAGCGGGGCCGAGCACAGATACGCAGTATTTT
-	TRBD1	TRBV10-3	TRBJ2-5	CAISDYRGQYF	TGTGCCATCAGTGATTACAGGGGCCAGTACTTC
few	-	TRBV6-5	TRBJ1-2	CASSFQGNYGYTF	TGTGCCAGCAGTTTTCAGGGCAACTATGGCTACACCTTC
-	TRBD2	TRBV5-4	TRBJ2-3	CASSLPGGRTDTQYF	TGTGCCAGCAGCTTGCCGGGGGGGCGGACAGATACGCAGTATTTT
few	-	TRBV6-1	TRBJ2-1	CASSDMSEPSHYNEQFF	TGTGCCAGCAGTGATATGTCCGAACCATCACATTACAATGAGCAGTTCTTC
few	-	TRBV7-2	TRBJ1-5	CASSQELQRMPYNQPQHF	TGTGCCAGCAGCCAAGAACTGCAGCGGATGCCCTACAATCAGCCCCAGCATTTT
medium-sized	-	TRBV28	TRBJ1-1	CASSLDPLRAFF	TGTGCCAGCAGTTTAGATCCCCTCAGAGCTTTCTTT
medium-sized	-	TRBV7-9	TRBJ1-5	CASSFVRDQPQHF	TGTGCCAGCAGCTTCGTCAGGGATCAGCCCCAGCATTTT
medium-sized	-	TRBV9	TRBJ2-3	CASSPRQSTDTQYF	TGTGCCAGCAGCCCGCGACAGAGCACAGATACGCAGTATTTT
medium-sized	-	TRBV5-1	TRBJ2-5	CASNGGGGVETQYF	TGCGCCAGCAACGGGGGAGGAGGCGTGGAGACCCAGTACTTC
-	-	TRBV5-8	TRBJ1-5	CASSLYRGQPQHF	TGTGCCAGCAGCTTGTATCGGGGTCAGCCCCAGCATTTT
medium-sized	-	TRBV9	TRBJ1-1	CASSVGTGSPMNTEAFF	TGTGCCAGCAGCGTAGGGACGGGGTCCCCCATGAACACTGAAGCTTTCTTT
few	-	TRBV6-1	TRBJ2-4	CASRRELGGKNIQYF	TGTGCCAGCAGACGGGAGCTCGGGGGCAAAAACATTCAGTACTTC
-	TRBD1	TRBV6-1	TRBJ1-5	CASKRGLNQPQHF	TGTGCCAGCAAAAGGGGGCTCAATCAGCCCCAGCATTTT
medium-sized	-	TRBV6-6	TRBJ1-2	CASSYELQGFDYTF	TGTGCCAGCAGTTACGAGCTCCAGGGTTTCGACTACACCTTC
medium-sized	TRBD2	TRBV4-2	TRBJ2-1	CASSQGLAKYNEQFF	TGTGCCAGCAGCCAAGGACTAGCGAAATACAATGAGCAGTTCTTC
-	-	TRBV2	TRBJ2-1	CASSVSFLEQFF	TGTGCCAGCAGTGTTTCCTTCCTTGAGCAGTTCTTC
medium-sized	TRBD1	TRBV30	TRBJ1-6	CAWSVASVRGAGSPLHF	TGTGCCTGGAGTGTAGCTAGCGTCAGGGGGGCGGGTTCACCCCTCCACTTT
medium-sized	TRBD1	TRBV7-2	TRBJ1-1	CASSLDPGQGGTEAFF	TGTGCCAGCAGCTTAGACCCGGGACAGGGGGGGACTGAAGCTTTCTTT
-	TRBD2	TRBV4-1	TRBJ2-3	CASSQVAGNTDTQYF	TGCGCCAGCAGCCAAGTAGCGGGAAACACAGATACGCAGTATTTT
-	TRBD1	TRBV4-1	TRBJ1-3	CASSYTGTGFSGNTIYF	TGCGCCAGCAGCTACACCGGGACAGGATTCTCTGGAAACACCATATATTTT
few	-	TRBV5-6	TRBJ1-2	CASSSPPGVYGYTF	TGTGCCAGCAGCTCCCCGCCAGGCGTCTATGGCTACACCTTC
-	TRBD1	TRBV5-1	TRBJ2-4	CASSFTGAGNIQYF	TGCGCCAGCAGCTTTACAGGGGCCGGAAACATTCAGTACTTC
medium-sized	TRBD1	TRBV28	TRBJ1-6	CASSSGQGNSPLHF	TGTGCCAGCAGTTCGGGACAGGGGAATTCACCCCTCCACTTT
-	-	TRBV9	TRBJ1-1	CASRDPGLNTEAFF	TGTGCCAGCAGGGATCCAGGGCTGAACACTGAAGCTTTCTTT
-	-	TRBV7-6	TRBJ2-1	CASSLAPRVYNEQFF	TGTGCCAGCAGCTTAGCGCCCAGGGTCTACAATGAGCAGTTCTTC
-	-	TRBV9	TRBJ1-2	CASSAPRGNYGYTF	TGTGCCAGCAGCGCACCCAGGGGTAACTATGGCTACACCTTC
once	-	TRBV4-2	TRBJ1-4	CASSQDLTPTNEKLFF	TGTGCCAGCAGCCAAGATCTGACTCCAACTAATGAAAAACTGTTTTTT
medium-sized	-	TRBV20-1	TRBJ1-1	CSAAQGPEAFF	TGCAGTGCTGCACAGGGACCTGAAGCTTTCTTT
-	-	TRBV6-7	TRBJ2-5	CASSYSQGETQYF	TGTGCCAGCAGTTACTCGCAGGGAGAGACCCAGTACTTC
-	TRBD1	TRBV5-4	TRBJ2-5	CASSLHRGETQYF	TGTGCCAGCAGCTTGCACAGGGGGGAGACCCAGTACTTC
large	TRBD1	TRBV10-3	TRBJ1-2	CAIQTGADYGYTF	TGTGCCATCCAGACAGGGGCCGACTATGGCTACACCTTC
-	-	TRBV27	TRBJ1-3	CASSLGGGPVSLWNTIYF	TGTGCCAGCAGTTTAGGGGGGGGGCCAGTGTCTTTGTGGAACACCATATATTTT
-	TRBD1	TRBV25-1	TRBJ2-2	CASSGTGTGKNTGELFF	TGTGCCAGCAGTGGTACCGGGACAGGGAAGAACACCGGGGAGCTGTTTTTT
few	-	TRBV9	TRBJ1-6	CASSVFLSYNSPLHF	TGTGCCAGCAGCGTATTCCTCTCCTATAATTCACCCCTCCACTTT
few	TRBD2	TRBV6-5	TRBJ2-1	CASSSLAGGYNEQFF	TGTGCCAGCAGCTCACTAGCGGGGGGGTACAATGAGCAGTTCTTC
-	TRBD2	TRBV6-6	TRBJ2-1	CASSSLAGGYNEQFF	TGTGCCAGCAGCTCACTAGCGGGGGGGTACAATGAGCAGTTCTTC
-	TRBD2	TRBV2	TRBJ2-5	CASSPYSGGAEKTQYF	TGTGCCAGCAGTCCATATAGCGGGGGGGCCGAGAAGACCCAGTACTTC
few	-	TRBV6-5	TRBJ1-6	CASSYSANSYNSPLHF	TGTGCCAGCAGTTACTCGGCAAACTCCTATAATTCACCCCTCCACTTT
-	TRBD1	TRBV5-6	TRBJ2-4	CASSPGQILAKNIQYF	TGTGCCAGCAGCCCGGGACAGATACTAGCCAAAAACATTCAGTACTTC
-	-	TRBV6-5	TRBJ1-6	CASVSGLGNSPLHF	TGTGCCAGCGTTTCAGGGCTCGGTAATTCACCCCTCCACTTT
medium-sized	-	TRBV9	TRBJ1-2	CASISPWGGWSYGYTF	TGTGCCAGCATTTCCCCCTGGGGGGGTTGGAGCTATGGCTACACCTTC
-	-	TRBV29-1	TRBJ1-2	CSVDQGRYGYTF	TGCAGCGTTGACCAGGGGCGCTATGGCTACACCTTC